The present TCR beta chain was sequenced within a study of OX40 agonist ivuxolimab in advanced cancers. The CDR3 is 17 amino acids. Germline CDR1 and CDR2: MNHNS and SASEGT. Between the trimmed V and J ends, which lost 0 bases and 0 bases, there was a span of 11 bases. In this sample, this clone turned up once. Its antigen is still unknown. The table came from immunoSEQ multiplex PCR; TCRdb's copy has only in-frame clones and leaves some out. The sample yields roughly 50,000 clones, roughly 89% seen once. Whole-study findings and limits: Some patients who did not respond also had low normalized T-cell clonal expansion. Antigens targeted by the expanded peripheral T cells were not determined.

The TCR sequence derives from an adult with an advanced solid tumor such as melanoma, head and neck, liver or kidney cancer. The sample consisted of CD4+ or CD8+ T cells sorted from blood, taken in a trial of the OX40 agonist ivuxolimab. The chain has TRBV6-1 and TRBJ1-4; D uncertain. CDR3 coding DNA: TGTGCCAGCAGTGAAGCAAAGTTTCGGGCAACTAATGAAAAACTGTTTTTT. As protein: CASSEAKFRATNEKLFF.